These 29 T cell receptor beta chains share one sample of origin, sequenced in a study of T cells after yellow fever vaccination. TCRdb re-called the 5' RACE reads with MiXCR, one entry per CDR3 protein. Of under 300,000 distinct CDR3 sequences in the sample, about 7% were seen once. This specimen consisted of CD4+ T cells sorted from PBMCs, obtained 15 days after the yellow fever booster vaccination. The receptor source for this set is a man under 40 who received the YFV17D yellow fever vaccine.

The table lists this clonotype with many counts. The rearrangement joins TRBV9 to TRBJ2-7; 8 bases agree with TRBD1. Germline CDR1 is SGDLS and CDR2 is YYNGEE. The CDR3 extends over 14 amino acids. With V trimmed by 5 bases and J by 5 bases, 9 bases remained unmatched. The chain's CDR3 is CASSQDRVFDEQYF. In DNA, the CDR3 is TGTGCCAGCAGTCAGGACAGGGTCTTCGACGAGCAGTACTTC.

The CDR3 nucleotides are TGTGCCAGTAGCCTGGCAGATAACACTGAAGCTTTCTTT. Translation gives CASSLADNTEAFF. This chain connects TRBV19 to TRBJ1-1; no clear D. The CDR3 sequence is 13 residues long. Trimming took off 6 bases at V and 2 bases at J, with 10 bases between the two ends. Germline V gene data show CDR1 as LNHDA and CDR2 as SQIVND (reference sequence).

The chain has TRBV19 and TRBJ2-1, with TRBD1 as a possible D gene (6 bases). Per the germline V gene, CDR1 is LNHDA and CDR2 is SQIVND (reference sequence). The CDR3 loop spans 15 amino acids. Trimming stripped 5 bases from V and 2 bases from J, with 13 bases between. CDR3 region: CASSPRTAPYNEQFF. In DNA, the CDR3 is TGTGCCAGTAGTCCGAGGACAGCGCCCTACAATGAGCAGTTCTTC.

This clonotype came up many times. The CDR3 DNA reads as TGTGCCAGCAGTTTTACACGGCGAGACACTGAAGCTTTCTTT. Residues: CASSFTRRDTEAFF. The chain is built from TRBV12-3 or TRBV12-4 and TRBJ1-1; D is unresolved. The CDR3 spans 14 residues. V was clipped by 3 bases and J by 3 bases, with 11 bases between them.

V usage is TRBV5-1 and J usage is TRBJ2-1; 10 nucleotides match TRBD2. Trimming took 5 bases from V and 7 from J; bases not matched to a gene: 6. The germline gives CDR1 SGHRS, CDR2 YFSETQ. This CDR3 spans 14 amino acids. CDR3 region: CASRSISGRNEQFF. The CDR3 DNA sequence: TGCGCCAGCAGGTCGATTAGCGGGAGGAATGAGCAGTTCTTC.

This chain links TRBV4-3 with TRBJ2-7; 7 bases agree with TRBD1. The CDR3 consists of 17 residues. V lost 1 base, J lost 0 bases, and 9 bases stayed unmatched. The V gene's germline CDR1 is LGHNA and CDR2 YSLEER. The CDR3, as DNA: TGCGCCAGCAGCCAAGTAGGGCCGGGACAGTTCTCCTACGAGCAGTACTTC. Protein sequence: CASSQVGPGQFSYEQYF.

The chain combines TRBV18 with TRBJ2-3; 8 positions match TRBD2. The V segment lost 2 bases and the J segment 2 bases; nucleotides outside the gene matches: 6. The CDR3 is made up of 16 amino acids. Per the germline V gene, CDR1 is KGHSH and CDR2 is LQKENI. CDR3 in DNA: TGTGCCAGCTCACCAGGGATAGCGGGACCCACAGATACGCAGTATTTT. Its translation is CASSPGIAGPTDTQYF. The full variable domain, with the rest looked up from reference TRBV18 and TRBJ2-3, is NAGVMQNPRHLVRRRGQEARLRCSPMKGHSHVYWYRQLPEEGLKFMVYLQKENIIDESGMPKERFSAEFPKEGPSILRIQQVVRGDSAAYFCASSPGIAGPTDTQYFGPGTRLTVL.

This clonotype was seen at least ten times. This sequence joins TRBV28 and TRBJ2-7; weak D call: TRBD1 (6 bases). The CDR3 runs to 12 residues. V lost 6 bases to trimming and J lost 6 bases, with 12 bases between them. Germline CDR1 MDHEN, CDR2 SYDVKM. Here the CDR3 DNA reads TGTGCCAGCAGCCCCAGGGGTTCCGAGCAGTACTTC. It yields the protein CASSPRGSEQYF. Complete variable domain (other parts from reference TRBV28 and TRBJ2-7): DVKVTQSSRYLVKRTGEKVFLECVQDMDHENMFWYRQDPGLGLRLIYFSYDVKMKEKGDIPEGYSVSREKKERFSLILESASTNQTSMYLCASSPRGSEQYFGPGTRLTVT.

This clonotype was counted many times. The rearrangement joins TRBV15 to TRBJ1-2; D perhaps matches TRBD1 (5 bases). V lost 0 bases to trimming and J lost 5 bases, with 16 bases between them. CDR1 LNHNV and CDR2 YYDKDF come from the germline V gene (reference sequence). This CDR3 is built from 16 residues. CDR3 region: CATSRDQGARGYGYTF. The CDR3 DNA reads TGTGCCACCAGCAGAGATCAGGGCGCCCGCGGGTATGGCTACACCTTC.

The CDR3 DNA reads as TGTGCCAGCAGAAGTGGGACAGGGGAAAACATTCAGTACTTC. It encodes CASRSGTGENIQYF. The chain couples TRBV7-2 to TRBJ2-4; 10 bases are shared with TRBD1. This CDR3 spans 14 amino acids. The trim removed 6 bases at V and 5 bases at J, leaving 4 bases unmatched. Germline-derived CDR1 and CDR2 are SGHTA and FQGNSA.

This clonotype was counted a few times. The CDR3 reads CASTLSVTGVLRFYTEAFF. The CDR3 DNA is TGTGCCAGCACCCTCAGCGTGACAGGGGTACTTAGGTTTTATACTGAAGCTTTCTTT. The chain joins TRBV21-1 to TRBJ1-1; the tabulated D call, TRBD1, remains unverified against the DNA. TRBV21-1 is a pseudogene locus. The CDR3 has 19 amino acids.

The rearrangement uses TRBV21-1 and TRBJ2-4; TRBD1 is taken as the D call from the table, unchecked against the DNA. TRBV21-1 is a pseudogene. The CDR3 contains 17 residues. CDR3 sequence (DNA): TGTGCCAGCAGCAAAGAAGGAGGGGGAGTGGGCAAAAACATTCAGTACTTC. Its translation: CASSKEGGGVGKNIQYF.

This clonotype was counted a few times. The chain combines TRBV5-4 with TRBJ2-5; 12 nucleotides line up with TRBD2. In germline, CDR1 is SGHNT, CDR2 YYREEE (reference sequence). Trimming at V came to 2 bases and at J to 2 bases, leaving 4 bases not matched to a gene. This CDR3 region has 16 residues. CDR3 protein: CASSFGLAGKQETQYF. The CDR3 nucleotides are TGTGCCAGCAGCTTTGGACTAGCGGGGAAGCAAGAGACCCAGTACTTC.

The chain uses TRBV12-3 or TRBV12-4 and TRBJ2-1, with 8 bases lining up with TRBD2. This CDR3 comprises 12 residues. The V and J ends lost 7 bases and 9 bases, in that order; junction bases with no gene match: 5. In DNA, the CDR3 is TGTGCCAGCATGTCCAGCGGGGGTGAGCAGTTCTTC. As protein: CASMSSGGEQFF.

In its sample, this clonotype was seen a few times. The chain is built from TRBV7-2 and TRBJ2-7, with unresolved D. The germline V gene encodes CDR1 SGHTA and CDR2 FQGNSA. CDR3 length: 12 amino acids. The V end was cut by 9 bases, the J end by 9 bases, with 18 bases between. Here the CDR3 reads CASGFGPTGQYF. CDR3 DNA: TGTGCCAGTGGGTTCGGCCCAACCGGGCAGTACTTC.

A note on this clonotype: One junction end disagrees with the germline gene, perhaps due to a read error. The genes are TRBV20-1 and TRBJ2-3, with D possibly being TRBD2 (5 bases). Germline loops: CDR1 DFQATT, CDR2 SNEGSKA (reference sequence). The CDR3 length is 14 residues. This chain's CDR3 is CSAPLHPSTDTQYF. For the CDR3, the DNA is TGCAGTGCCCCCCTTCACCCTAGCACCGATACGCAGTATTTT.

The chain couples TRBV6-6 to TRBJ2-5, with 8 bases aligning to TRBD1. The junction had 10 bases not matched to a gene; V was cut back by 4 bases and J by 0 bases. The CDR3 runs 17 residues. CDR1 and CDR2 from the germline V gene are MNHNY and SVGAGI (reference sequence). CDR3 region: CASSSFTGGDYQETQYF. The CDR3 DNA is TGTGCCAGCAGTTCCTTCACAGGGGGAGACTACCAAGAGACCCAGTACTTC.

Ten or more counts support this clonotype. The rearrangement joins TRBV11-2 to TRBJ1-3; 7 bases agree with TRBD1. This CDR3 region has 18 residues. With 4 bases clipped from V and 0 bases from J, the junction kept 12 bases outside the gene matches. The V gene's germline CDR1 is SGHAT and CDR2 FQNNGV. The CDR3 spells CASSSYPVTGSSGNTIYF. The CDR3 region has the DNA TGTGCCAGCAGCTCCTACCCTGTGACAGGGTCCTCTGGAAACACCATATATTTT.

This clonotype turned up a few times. This chain connects TRBV12-3 or TRBV12-4 to TRBJ2-1, with 12 bases aligning to TRBD2. This CDR3 is 14 amino acids long. V shed 5 bases, J shed 13 bases, and the junction held 9 bases outside the gene matches. Here the CDR3 DNA reads TGTGCCAGCAGTGCCCTTACTAGCGGGAGGCCCCAGTTCTTC. Encoded protein: CASSALTSGRPQFF.

The chain recombines TRBV14 with TRBJ2-2; unclear D gene. V lost 4 bases and J 0 bases, leaving 9 bases between the germline ends. CDR1 is SGHDN and CDR2 is FVKESK in the germline V gene. The CDR3 runs to 15 residues. CDR3 bases: TGTGCCAGCAGCCGGCCGGGTACGAACACCGGGGAGCTGTTTTTT. Its protein is CASSRPGTNTGELFF.

This clonotype was seen repeatedly, ten times or more. The rearrangement joins TRBV5-1 to TRBJ2-7, with D perhaps assigned TRBD1 or TRBD2 (5 bases each). The CDR3 runs 12 residues. CDR1 is SGHRS and CDR2 is YFSETQ in the germline V gene. Trimming took off 4 bases at V and 4 bases at J, with 9 bases between the two ends. CDR3 coding DNA: TGCGCCAGCAGCCGGGACGCTTACGAGCAGTACTTC. Protein product: CASSRDAYEQYF.

V usage is TRBV4-3 and J usage is TRBJ1-1, with D possibly being TRBD1 (5 bases). The CDR3 is 15 residues long. Trimming left V 0 bases short and J 6 bases short, with 14 bases between. Germline-derived CDR1 and CDR2 are LGHNA and YSLEER. The CDR3 DNA follows: TGCGCCAGCAGCCAAGATGCCCGGTCCAGGGCTGAAGCTTTCTTT. Encoded protein: CASSQDARSRAEAFF.

The J gene is TRBJ2-5, the V gene TRBV28, with 9 bases fitting TRBD1. The CDR3 is 14 amino acids. Germline V gene sequence: CDR1 MDHEN, CDR2 SYDVKM. The V segment lost 6 bases and the J segment 0 bases; nucleotides outside the gene matches: 2. DNA for the CDR3: TGTGCCAGCAGGACAGGGGGGAACCAAGAGACCCAGTACTTC. Protein sequence: CASRTGGNQETQYF.

The chain uses TRBV25-1 and TRBJ1-4; 10 bases are shared with TRBD1. The CDR3 contains 13 residues. With 5 bases clipped from V and 8 bases from J, the junction kept 2 bases outside the gene matches. Per the germline V gene, CDR1 is MGHDK and CDR2 is SYGVNS. The CDR3 loop is CASSRDRGEKLFF. CDR3 DNA sequence: TGTGCCAGCAGTAGGGACAGGGGCGAAAAACTGTTTTTT.

V usage is TRBV19 and J usage is TRBJ2-3, with 12 bases that match TRBD1. V shed 4 bases, J shed 5 bases, and the junction held 4 bases outside the gene matches. The CDR3 runs to 15 residues. Germline CDR1 and CDR2: LNHDA and SQIVND (reference sequence). The CDR3 DNA sequence: TGTGCCAGTAGTAATGGGACAGGGGGCGTAGATACGCAGTATTTT. Amino acid sequence: CASSNGTGGVDTQYF.

The rearrangement uses TRBV12-3 or TRBV12-4 and TRBJ2-2; tentatively, D is TRBD1 (6 bases). Between the trimmed V and J ends, which lost 6 bases and 6 bases, there was a span of 23 bases. The CDR3 length is 17 residues. CDR3 region: CASSPRGKLSPPGELFF. CDR3 sequence (DNA): TGTGCCAGCAGCCCGAGGGGGAAGCTTAGCCCCCCCGGGGAGCTGTTTTTT.

This clonotype appeared a few times. The rearrangement joins TRBV21-1 to TRBJ1-2; the table gives TRBD1 as D, unverified against the DNA. TRBV21-1 is a pseudogene locus. The CDR3 spans 18 residues. CDR3 DNA: TGTGCCAGCAGCAAAGTGCTACAGGGATCATTGAACCTTTATGGCTACACCTTC. It is translated as CASSKVLQGSLNLYGYTF.

J is TRBJ2-3 and V is TRBV7-2, with D possibly TRBD2 on 7 matching bases. This CDR3 has 17 amino acids. V was shortened by 6 bases and J by 4 bases, with 23 bases between the two germline ends. Germline V gives CDR1 SGHTA, CDR2 FQGNSA. The CDR3 bases are TGTGCCAGCAGGGAAGGGTCTAGCGGAGGGGGGGCAGATACGCAGTATTTT. Encoded protein: CASREGSSGGGADTQYF.

This clonotype was seen repeatedly, ten times or more. V usage is TRBV14 and J usage is TRBJ1-5, with TRBD1 as a possible D gene (6 bases). V was pared by 1 base and J by 7 bases, with 8 bases between. Germline loops: CDR1 SGHDN, CDR2 FVKESK. The CDR3 is 13 amino acids. The CDR3 spells CASSQAGGQPQHF. The CDR3 region has the DNA TGTGCCAGCAGCCAAGCGGGGGGCCAGCCCCAGCATTTT.